Listed below are T cell receptor beta chains from one sample, sequenced in a study of human T cells and chemical hapten exposure. TCRdb processed the RACE reads anew with MiXCR; each CDR3 protein has one entry. This sample has around 67,000 distinct CDR3 sequences; about 8% occur once, and the top ten carry approximately 3.4%. The material was whole blood, obtained in connection with sensitization to the hapten diphenylcyclopropenone (DPC). The receptors were gathered from a woman in her forties or fifties with alopecia areata. Some clones in this sample may be carry-over from other donors' samples. The CDR3 runs from the conserved cysteine through the conserved F or W. Each record gives: clone size, D gene, V gene, J gene, CDR3 DNA, CDR3 protein. D genes are given only for firm matches. For some rows the clone size is stated as once, few or many, or as a class when expanded; others skip it.

many	.	TRBV5-1	TRBJ1-4	TGCGCCAGCAGCTCCGGGACCTACTCAACTAATGAAAAACTGTTTTTT	CASSSGTYSTNEKLFF
.	.	TRBV30	TRBJ2-7	TGTGCCTGGAGTTTAGCGGACCCCTACGAGCAGTACTTC	CAWSLADPYEQYF
.	.	TRBV9	TRBJ2-3	TGTGCCAGCAGCGTAGTCGGACAGAACACAGATACGCAGTATTTT	CASSVVGQNTDTQYF
many	TRBD1	TRBV7-8	TRBJ2-7	TGTGCCAGCAGCTTAGACAGGGGTCCCTACGAGCAGTACTTC	CASSLDRGPYEQYF
few	.	TRBV5-5	TRBJ1-2	TGTGCCAGCAGCCTAGCTAACTATGGCTACACCTTC	CASSLANYGYTF
few	.	TRBV12-3/TRBV12-4	TRBJ1-3	TGTGCCAGCAGTTTTTCAGGGGCCGGAAACACCATATATTTT	CASSFSGAGNTIYF
.	.	TRBV30	TRBJ2-3	TGTGCCTGGGCCCTCGGGCTAGGCACAGATACGCAGTATTTT	CAWALGLGTDTQYF
.	TRBD1	TRBV7-9	TRBJ2-7	TGTGCCAGCAGCCCTAGAACAGGGGTAGACGAGCAGTACTTC	CASSPRTGVDEQYF
.	.	TRBV12-3/TRBV12-4	TRBJ1-5	TGTGCCAGCAGTTTTAGAGGGGATGGTCAGCCCCAGCATTTT	CASSFRGDGQPQHF
.	.	TRBV7-2	TRBJ2-5	TGTGCCAGCAGCCCCCTAAACCAGCCAAAGAAAGAGACCCAGTACTTC	CASSPLNQPKKETQYF
many	TRBD2	TRBV5-1	TRBJ2-3	TGCGCCAGCAGCCCGGAGGAAGCGGGGGTCCGGGGGAGCGCAGATACGCAGTATTTT	CASSPEEAGVRGSADTQYF
.	TRBD1	TRBV29-1	TRBJ1-1	TGCAGCGTTGAATCAAGTGACAGGGGAACTGAAGCTTTCTTT	CSVESSDRGTEAFF
many	.	TRBV29-1	TRBJ2-5	TGCAGCGTTATGGTCCAAGAGACCCAGTACTTC	CSVMVQETQYF
.	TRBD1	TRBV7-2	TRBJ1-6	TGTGCCAGCAGCCCCGGAGGATCAGGGGGCGCATATTCACCCCTCCACTTT	CASSPGGSGGAYSPLHF
many	.	TRBV5-5	TRBJ1-5	TGTGCCAGCAGCACCAGCCAAGGCAATCAGCCCCAGCATTTT	CASSTSQGNQPQHF
.	.	TRBV10-3	TRBJ2-1	TGTGCCATCAGTGTTCGGGGGCAAGGGGCCCCCGGTGAGCAGTTCTTC	CAISVRGQGAPGEQFF
few	.	TRBV5-6	TRBJ1-2	TGTGCCAGCAGCTTGCTGGTCCCAGGGGAAGGCTACACCTTC	CASSLLVPGEGYTF
few	.	TRBV12-3/TRBV12-4	TRBJ1-5	TGTGCCACCCGCCGAGGGGATCAGCCCCAGCATTTT	CATRRGDQPQHF
few	.	TRBV2	TRBJ2-5	TGTGCCAGCAGTGACGCCAAGACCCAGTACTTC	CASSDAKTQYF
.	.	TRBV16	TRBJ2-3	TGTGCCAGCAGTACGCTAGCTCCAGATACGCAGTATTTT	CASSTLAPDTQYF
few	TRBD2	TRBV20-1	TRBJ2-7	TGCAGTGCTGGGAGCGGGAACTACGAGCAGTACTTC	CSAGSGNYEQYF
few	.	TRBV6-6	TRBJ1-5	TGTGCCAGCAGTTACGGGGCTGGGTATGAGCCCCAGCATTTT	CASSYGAGYEPQHF
few	.	TRBV11-2	TRBJ1-1	TGTGCCAGCAGCTCTCGGACACCGAACACTGAAGCTTTCTTT	CASSSRTPNTEAFF